These T cell receptor beta chains were read from a single sample in a study of shared clonotypes between healthy human individuals. Measured with immunoSEQ multiplex PCR; TCRdb has only the in-frame clones, and not every one. The sample has some 2 million clones; about 95% are singletons. The material sequenced was naive CD8+ T cells sorted from blood. The receptors stem from a man younger than 35 in good health. CDR3s include the opening cysteine and the closing phenylalanine or tryptophan. Each record gives: D gene, V gene, clone size, J gene, CDR3 DNA, CDR3 protein. The D gene is left open where the match is weak. Size is stated for part of the rows, as once, few or many counts, or as a class when the clone is expanded.

D: TRBD1; V: TRBV7-9; size: once; J: TRBJ1-1; DNA: TGTGCCAGCAGCTTAGAACAGGGGGCAAACACTGAAGCTTTCTTT; CDR3: CASSLEQGANTEAFF
D: .; V: TRBV14; size: once; J: TRBJ2-5; DNA: TGTGCCAGCAGCCGGGGACGAGGGGGCCAAGAGACCCAGTACTTC; CDR3: CASSRGRGGQETQYF
D: TRBD2; V: TRBV30; size: .; J: TRBJ2-1; DNA: TGTGCCTGGAGTGTAGGAGCGGGGCTCTACAATGAGCAGTTCTTC; CDR3: CAWSVGAGLYNEQFF
D: .; V: TRBV6-1; size: once; J: TRBJ2-3; DNA: TGTGCCAGCAGTGTAGACCTATCCACAGATACGCAGTATTTT; CDR3: CASSVDLSTDTQYF
D: TRBD2; V: TRBV6-1; size: .; J: TRBJ2-1; DNA: TGTGCCACCCGGAGCGGGGTCAATGAGCAGTTCTTC; CDR3: CATRSGVNEQFF
D: TRBD1; V: TRBV15; size: .; J: TRBJ2-5; DNA: TGTGCCACCAGCAGAGATTTGACAGGGAGAGAGACCCAGTACTTC; CDR3: CATSRDLTGRETQYF
D: .; V: TRBV4-1; size: .; J: TRBJ2-7; DNA: TGCGCCAGCAGCCGCGCGGTGGGGCTCGAGCAGTACTTC; CDR3: CASSRAVGLEQYF
D: .; V: TRBV5-6; size: .; J: TRBJ1-1; DNA: TGTGCCAGCAGCTTCAGTTCCGGAACTGAAGCTTTCTTT; CDR3: CASSFSSGTEAFF
D: TRBD2; V: TRBV4-3; size: .; J: TRBJ2-1; DNA: TGCGCCAGCAGCCAAGAAGGGTCGGGAGGGTCGTACAATGAGCAGTTCTTC; CDR3: CASSQEGSGGSYNEQFF
D: TRBD1; V: TRBV13; size: .; J: TRBJ1-2; DNA: TGTGCCAGCAGCTATTTCAGGGGGGGCTATGGCTACACCTTC; CDR3: CASSYFRGGYGYTF
D: .; V: TRBV7-9; size: .; J: TRBJ2-5; DNA: TGTGCCAGCAGCTTAAGCCCGGGGGCGGGAGAGACCCAGTACTTC; CDR3: CASSLSPGAGETQYF
D: .; V: TRBV6-5; size: .; J: TRBJ2-5; DNA: TGTGCCAGCATTGGGACCCAAGAGACCCAGTACTTC; CDR3: CASIGTQETQYF
D: TRBD2; V: TRBV7-9; size: .; J: TRBJ2-7; DNA: TGTGCCGCGGACGGGAGCGGGAGAGGGTACGAGCAGTACTTC; CDR3: CAADGSGRGYEQYF
D: TRBD1; V: TRBV12-5; size: .; J: TRBJ1-2; DNA: TGTGCTAGTGGTTTGGGTGGGACAGACTATGGCTACACCTTC; CDR3: CASGLGGTDYGYTF
D: TRBD1; V: TRBV5-6; size: .; J: TRBJ2-7; DNA: TGTGCCAGCAGCCCAGGGGGCATTTTCTACGAGCAGTACTTC; CDR3: CASSPGGIFYEQYF
D: .; V: TRBV28; size: .; J: TRBJ2-3; DNA: TGTGCCAGCAGTTTGGAGGATACGCAGTATTTT; CDR3: CASSLEDTQYF
D: .; V: TRBV2; size: .; J: TRBJ2-7; DNA: TGTGCCAGCAGGGGGGACCTCTACGAGCAGTACTTC; CDR3: CASRGDLYEQYF
D: .; V: TRBV11-3; size: .; J: TRBJ2-1; DNA: TGTGCCAGCAGCTTGGACGTTCTCAATGAGCAGTTCTTC; CDR3: CASSLDVLNEQFF
D: .; V: TRBV4-1; size: .; J: TRBJ1-2; DNA: TGCGCCAGCAGCCAAGAGGCAGGTGGAAACTATGGCTACACCTTC; CDR3: CASSQEAGGNYGYTF
D: .; V: TRBV6-1; size: .; J: TRBJ2-7; DNA: TGTGCCAGCAGTGATGGGGTTCGGTGGGACGAGCAGTACTTC; CDR3: CASSDGVRWDEQYF
D: .; V: TRBV6-5; size: .; J: TRBJ1-1; DNA: TGTGCCAGCAGTAAGCGGAACACTGAAGCTTTCTTT; CDR3: CASSKRNTEAFF
D: .; V: TRBV7-8; size: .; J: TRBJ2-5; DNA: TGTGCCAGCAGCCCGGAGGGCAGGGAACAAGAGACCCAGTACTTC; CDR3: CASSPEGREQETQYF
D: TRBD2; V: TRBV11-2; size: .; J: TRBJ2-5; DNA: TGTGCCAGCAGCCGGACTAGCGGGCCCCAAGAGACCCAGTACTTC; CDR3: CASSRTSGPQETQYF
D: .; V: TRBV4-1; size: .; J: TRBJ2-2; DNA: TGCGCCAGCAGCCCCTCCAGGGCCTGGGGCGGGGAGCTGTTTTTT; CDR3: CASSPSRAWGGELFF
D: .; V: TRBV7-9; size: .; J: TRBJ2-1; DNA: TGTGCCAGCAGCAAAACCTACAATGAGCAGTTCTTC; CDR3: CASSKTYNEQFF
D: .; V: TRBV4-1; size: .; J: TRBJ2-5; DNA: TGCGCCAGCAGCCAAGGGACAAGCACCCAGTACTTC; CDR3: CASSQGTSTQYF
D: TRBD1; V: TRBV29-1; size: .; J: TRBJ2-1; DNA: TGCAGCGTCCTCGGACAGGGAGATAGAAGGGGCTCCTACAATGAGCAGTTCTTC; CDR3: CSVLGQGDRRGSYNEQFF
D: .; V: TRBV7-9; size: .; J: TRBJ2-1; DNA: TGTGCCAGCAGCTTAGACAACTACAATGAGCAGTTCTTC; CDR3: CASSLDNYNEQFF
D: TRBD1; V: TRBV7-2; size: .; J: TRBJ2-7; DNA: TGTGCCAGCAGCGTCCGGGACAGCCTTACGCCCTCCTACGAGCAGTACTTC; CDR3: CASSVRDSLTPSYEQYF
D: .; V: TRBV9; size: .; J: TRBJ2-7; DNA: TGTGCCAGCAGCTATACAGGGTACGAGCAGTACTTC; CDR3: CASSYTGYEQYF
D: .; V: TRBV7-9; size: .; J: TRBJ2-1; DNA: TGTGCCAGCAGCTTAGCGTCTAGCTCCTACAATGAGCAGTTCTTC; CDR3: CASSLASSSYNEQFF
D: .; V: TRBV19; size: .; J: TRBJ1-1; DNA: TGTGCCAGCTTTCTCAAGGGGGACACTGAAGCTTTCTTT; CDR3: CASFLKGDTEAFF